The clone carrying this T cell receptor (beta chain) was seen just once. Its cognate antigen is unknown. The data were obtained in a study of T-cell memory formation after mild COVID-19. Study-wide results and caveats: Mainly in CM and EM were contracting CD4+ clones; CD8+ were in EMRA. Whether second-wave clones peaking at day 37 were SARS-CoV-2 specific went unconfirmed.

5'RACE primed from the constant segment yielded TCR alpha and TCR beta cDNA libraries bearing sample barcodes and UMIs. Using its own MiXCR run on the 5' RACE reads, TCRdb lists one record per CDR3 protein. The sample contains fewer than 450,000 distinct CDR3 sequences, 20% to 25% of which appear only once. This CDR3 contains 13 residues. V dropped 6 bases and J dropped 3 bases, with 11 bases sitting between them. CDR1 is MGHRA and CDR2 is YSYEKL in the germline V gene. This clonotype originated in an adult woman who had mild COVID-19 (a few samples of this study predate the infection). Cell type and time point are not known. The sample comprised PBMCs or a T cell subset sorted from them (not recorded which). The rearrangement uses TRBV4-1 and TRBJ2-5; D is ambiguous. The DNA of the CDR3 is TGCGCCAGCAGGGCGGTGGGCGAAGAGACCCAGTACTTC. It specifies CASRAVGEETQYF.